This entry describes one T cell receptor beta chain. In the study's own analysis: Amplification of reference gene primers was used by the study to estimate nucleated cell counts. Generated by immunoSEQ multiplex PCR, the TCRdb table keeps only in-frame clones and is missing some. V, J and clone size are taken as reported in that table, and D and trimming were inferred from the DNA itself. This sample has around 300,000 clones; over 85% occur once, and the top ten carry less than 2%. Participant age was roughly 18 to 90 years, and participants resided in fewer than 25 US areas. The sample originates from a study of blood T cell repertoires in COVID-19. Study in general: Whether acute or convalescent, the COVID-19 samples came from the United States, Italy and Spain.

The receptor was isolated from a woman aged 55-69 years who had recovered from COVID-19. Source material: PBMCs or T cells enriched from blood (not recorded which).

The CDR3 loop reads CASSLEGGTGELFF. The CDR3, as DNA: TGTGCCAGCAGTTTAGAGGGGGGGACCGGGGAGCTGTTTTTT. The chain couples TRBV28 to TRBJ2-2; tentatively, D is TRBD2 (7 bases). Between the trimmed V and J ends, which lost 2 bases and 5 bases, there was a span of 9 bases. The CDR3 is 14 amino acids. Germline assignment: CDR1 MDHEN and CDR2 SYDVKM.